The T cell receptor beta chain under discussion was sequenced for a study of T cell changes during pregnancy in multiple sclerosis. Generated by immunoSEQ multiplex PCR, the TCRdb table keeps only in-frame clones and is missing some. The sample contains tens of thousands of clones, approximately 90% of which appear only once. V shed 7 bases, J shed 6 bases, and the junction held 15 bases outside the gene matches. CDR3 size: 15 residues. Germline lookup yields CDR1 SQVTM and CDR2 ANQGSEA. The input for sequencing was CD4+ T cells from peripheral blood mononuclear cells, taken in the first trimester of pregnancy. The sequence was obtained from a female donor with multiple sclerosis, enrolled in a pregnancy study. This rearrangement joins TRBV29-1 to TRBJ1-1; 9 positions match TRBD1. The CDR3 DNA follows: TGCAGCGGCGCACAGGGGGCGTTGGTAGGTCCTGAAGCTTTCTTT. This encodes CSGAQGALVGPEAFF.